This T cell receptor beta chain derives from a study of technical replicates of blood from several donors. The assay was immunoSEQ multiplex PCR, and TCRdb's table has in-frame clones only and misses some. The data show about 81,000 clones, with 90% to 97% seen just once and roughly 0.21% held by the top ten. Germline V lookup: CDR1 SGHAT, CDR2 FQNNGV. The CDR3 runs to 12 residues. V was shortened by 4 bases and J by 0 bases, with 3 bases between the two germline ends. This sequence was found in a human donor in good health. Source material: T cells isolated from PBMCs. V is TRBV11-2 and J is TRBJ2-5; D is uncertain. The CDR3: CASSSNQETQYF. DNA of the CDR3: TGTGCCAGCAGCTCAAACCAAGAGACCCAGTACTTC.